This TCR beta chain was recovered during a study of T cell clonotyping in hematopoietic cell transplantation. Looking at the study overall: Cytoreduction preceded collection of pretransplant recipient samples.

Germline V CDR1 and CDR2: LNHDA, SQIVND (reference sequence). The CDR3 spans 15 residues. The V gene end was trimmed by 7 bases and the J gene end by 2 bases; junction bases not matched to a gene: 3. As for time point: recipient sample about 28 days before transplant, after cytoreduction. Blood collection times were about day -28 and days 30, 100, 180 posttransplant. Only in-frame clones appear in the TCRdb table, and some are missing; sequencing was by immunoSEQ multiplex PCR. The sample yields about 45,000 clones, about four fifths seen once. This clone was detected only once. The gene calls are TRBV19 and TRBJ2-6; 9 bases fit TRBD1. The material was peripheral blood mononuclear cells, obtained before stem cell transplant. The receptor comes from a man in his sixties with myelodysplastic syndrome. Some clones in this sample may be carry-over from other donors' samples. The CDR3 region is CASKTGGAGANVLTF. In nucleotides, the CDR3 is TGTGCCAGTAAGACAGGGGGTGCTGGGGCCAACGTCCTGACTTTC.